The TCR beta chain described here comes from a study of shared clonotypes between healthy human individuals. This table comes from immunoSEQ multiplex PCR, and its TCRdb copy is limited to in-frame clones, with some not included. In the table there are over 400,000 clones, around 95% of which are singletons. This clone has more than one count but fewer than ten. J lost 6 bases, V lost 5 bases, and 7 bases had no gene match. This CDR3 is built from 15 residues. Looked up from germline, CDR1 is WNHNN and CDR2 is SYGVQD (reference sequence). The TCR sequence derives from a woman aged 25 to 45 in good health. J is TRBJ2-2 and V is TRBV10-1, with TRBD1 identical over 9 bases. The sample consisted of naive CD4+ T cells sorted from blood. Specified subset: CD45RA+ positively selected. The CDR3 nucleotides read TGCGCCAGCAGTTCCGGGACAGGGCAGTCCGGGGAGCTGTTTTTT. Translating gives CASSSGTGQSGELFF.